The 7 T cell receptor beta chains reported below all come from one sample, sequenced in a study of breast tumors, draining lymph nodes, adjacent tissues. Samples came from axillary lymph nodes draining the breast cancer. TCRdb passed the multiplex PCR reads through MiXCR, listing each CDR3 protein once. The sample carries approximately 200,000 distinct CDR3 sequences, around 33% recorded once. Sequenced sample: axillary lymph node tissue. The source is a female donor with breast cancer. Some clones in this sample may be carry-over from other donors' samples.

In this sample, this clonotype turned up a few times. J is TRBJ2-7 and V is TRBV6-5, with TRBD2 matching over 12 bases. Germline loops: CDR1 MNHEY, CDR2 SVGAGI. The CDR3 sequence is 14 residues long. V trimming: 6 bases; J trimming: 6 bases; junction bases outside the gene matches: 6. Here the CDR3 DNA reads TGTGCCAGCAGGCCTGGACTAGCGGGATTCGAGCAGTACTTC. Its protein product is CASRPGLAGFEQYF.

The V gene is TRBV7-2, the J gene TRBJ2-3, with TRBD2 as a possible D gene (5 bases). Looked up from germline, CDR1 is SGHTA and CDR2 is FQGNSA. The CDR3 covers 15 residues. Trimming removed 5 bases from V and 4 bases from J, with 16 bases in between. DNA of the CDR3: TGTGCCAGCAGCCCTCCGGGGAGTAGGGCAGATACGCAGTATTTT. This encodes CASSPPGSRADTQYF.

This clonotype has a handful of counts. With a much larger clone just one base away, this may be a read error. The chain links TRBV9 to TRBJ2-7; tentatively, D is TRBD2 (7 bases). The germline CDR1 and CDR2 sequences are SGDLS and YYNGEE. The CDR3 sequence is 14 residues long. CDR3 DNA: TGTGCCAGCAGCGTAGTTGGGGGGGCCCACGAGCAGTGCTTC. Protein: CASSVVGGAHEQCF. The full variable domain, its missing parts supplied by reference TRBV9 and TRBJ2-7, is DSGVTQTPKHLITATGQRVTLRCSPRSGDLSVYWYQQSLDQGLQFLIQYYNGEERAKGNILERFSAQQFPDLHSELNLSSLELGDSALYFCASSVVGGAHEQCFGPGTRLTVT.

Concerning this clonotype: A much larger clonotype is one base distant, so this may be a read error. The J gene is TRBJ2-5, the V gene TRBV6-5; D tentatively reads TRBD1 or TRBD2 (5 bases each). The CDR3 contains 14 residues. Germline V gives CDR1 MNHEY, CDR2 SVGAGI. V lost 6 bases, J lost 2 bases, and 13 bases lay in between. For the CDR3, the DNA is TGTGCCAGCAGCCTCGGGGACCTGCAAGAGACCCAGTACTTC. Amino acids: CASSLGDLQETQYF.

This clonotype was counted ten times or more. The CDR3 coding sequence is TGTGCCAGTAGTGGACAGGGGGGAGAGACCCAGTACTTC. Amino acid sequence: CASSGQGGETQYF. The chain carries TRBV19 and TRBJ2-5, with TRBD1 matching 10 bases. V lost 5 bases, J lost 4 bases, and 1 base stayed unmatched. This CDR3 comprises 13 residues. From germline, CDR1 is LNHDA and CDR2 SQIVND (reference sequence).

There are many counts of this clonotype. The CDR3 is CASSRTGSPDNSPLHF. The CDR3 DNA is TGTGCCAGCAGCCGGACAGGGTCCCCCGATAATTCACCCCTCCACTTT. The chain employs TRBV5-6 and TRBJ1-6, with 8 nucleotides matching TRBD1. The germline gives CDR1 SGHDT, CDR2 YYEEEE. The V and J ends lost 4 bases and 5 bases, in that order; junction bases with no gene match: 8. The CDR3 covers 16 residues.

Turning to this clonotype: Without the conserved terminal phenylalanine or tryptophan, this CDR3 likely stems from a read error. Because the CDR3's place on the DNA is in doubt, the DNA is left out and the CDR3 is given as listed by TCRdb. This chain links TRBV7-3 with TRBJ2-5; TRBD2 is the table's D call and was not checked against the DNA. A total of 15 residues make up the CDR3, ends included. The germline gives CDR1 SGHTA, CDR2 FQGTGA. The CDR3 protein is CASSQLGLAGETQHL.